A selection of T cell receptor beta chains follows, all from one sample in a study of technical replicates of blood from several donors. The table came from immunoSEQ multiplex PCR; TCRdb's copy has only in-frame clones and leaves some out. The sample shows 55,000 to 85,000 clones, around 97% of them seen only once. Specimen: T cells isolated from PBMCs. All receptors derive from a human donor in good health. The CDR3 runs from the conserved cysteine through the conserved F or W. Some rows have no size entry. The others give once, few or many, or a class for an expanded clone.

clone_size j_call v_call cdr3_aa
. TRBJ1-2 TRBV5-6 CASESFTGGSYYGYTF
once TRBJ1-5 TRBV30 CAWSVSTYSNQPQHF
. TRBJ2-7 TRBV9 CASSVGDRYSSYEQYF
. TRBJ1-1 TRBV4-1 CASSQREEEAFF
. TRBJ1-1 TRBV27 CASIAWGQGLIEAFF
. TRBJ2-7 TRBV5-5 CASSGQGDVPEPEQYF
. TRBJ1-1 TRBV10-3 CAISQGSTEAFF
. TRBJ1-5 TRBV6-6 CASNTGVGNQPQHF
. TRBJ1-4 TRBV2 CASRPGRGFNEKLFF
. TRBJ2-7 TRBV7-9 CASSLRAGAYEQYF
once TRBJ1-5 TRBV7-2 CASSMTGWDQPQHF
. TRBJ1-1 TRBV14 CASSPLLTGGNTEAFF
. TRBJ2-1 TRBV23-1 CASRQRWSINEQFF
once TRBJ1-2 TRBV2 CASSDSGNPYGYTF
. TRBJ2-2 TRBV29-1 CSVDRDDTGELFF
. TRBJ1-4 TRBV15 CATSSDVQLIATNEKLFF
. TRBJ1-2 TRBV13 CASSSTGTGNYGYTF
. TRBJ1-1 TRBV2 CASSIVNTEAFF
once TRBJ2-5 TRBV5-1 CASSLGYSTQETQYF
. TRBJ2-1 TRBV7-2 CASPRRESSNEQFF
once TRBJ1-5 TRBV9 CASSVPDRSSQPQHF
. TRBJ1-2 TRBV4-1 CASSQGQGSGYTF
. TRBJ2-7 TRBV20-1 CSASYEQYF
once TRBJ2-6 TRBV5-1 CASRTSGSGANVLTF
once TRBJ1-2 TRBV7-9 CASSWTGDGYTF
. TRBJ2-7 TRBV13 CASSRSGNYEQYF
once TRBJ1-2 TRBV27 CASSSRPHLNYGYTF
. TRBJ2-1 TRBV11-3 CASSFEGGASNEQFF